This T cell receptor beta chain came from a study of blood T cell repertoires in COVID-19. Between the trimmed V and J ends, which lost 8 bases and 4 bases, there was a span of 12 bases. Germline V gene data show CDR1 as SNHLY and CDR2 as FYNNEI. The CDR3 is 13 residues long. As processed by the authors: For nucleated cells, counts were estimated from reference gene primer amplification. Clones were read by immunoSEQ multiplex PCR, and TCRdb kept only the in-frame ones, dropping some. V and J calls and clone size follow that table, whereas D and trimming were derived from the DNA. The top ten clones hold about 4% of a sample with around 120,000 clones, 90% of them seen once.

The material sequenced was peripheral blood. This TCR came from a man aged 50-60 years with active COVID-19. The J gene is TRBJ2-1, the V gene TRBV2, with a tentative D call TRBD2 (5 bases). The DNA for the CDR3 is TGTGCCAGCCATAGCGTCGGATACAATGAGCAGTTCTTC. Encoded protein: CASHSVGYNEQFF.